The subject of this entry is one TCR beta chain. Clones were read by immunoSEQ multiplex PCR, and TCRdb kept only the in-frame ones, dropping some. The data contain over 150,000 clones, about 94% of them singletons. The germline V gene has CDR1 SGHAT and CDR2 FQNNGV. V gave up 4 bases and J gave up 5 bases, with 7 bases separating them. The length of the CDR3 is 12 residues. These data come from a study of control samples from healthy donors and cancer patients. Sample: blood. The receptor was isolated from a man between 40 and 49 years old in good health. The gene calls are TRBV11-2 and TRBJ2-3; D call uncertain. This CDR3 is CASSSTRDTQYF. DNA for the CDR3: TGTGCCAGCAGCTCTACCCGAGATACGCAGTATTTT.